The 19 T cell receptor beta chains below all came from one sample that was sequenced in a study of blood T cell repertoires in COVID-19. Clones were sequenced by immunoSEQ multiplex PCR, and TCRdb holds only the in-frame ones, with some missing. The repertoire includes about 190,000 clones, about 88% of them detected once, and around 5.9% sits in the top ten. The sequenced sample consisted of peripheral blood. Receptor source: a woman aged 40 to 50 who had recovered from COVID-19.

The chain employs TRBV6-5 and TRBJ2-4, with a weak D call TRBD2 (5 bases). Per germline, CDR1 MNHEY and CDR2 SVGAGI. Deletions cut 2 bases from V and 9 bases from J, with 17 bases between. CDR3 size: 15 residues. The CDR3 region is CASSYNYWGSGIQYF. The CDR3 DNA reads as TGTGCCAGCAGTTACAATTATTGGGGAAGCGGCATTCAGTACTTC.

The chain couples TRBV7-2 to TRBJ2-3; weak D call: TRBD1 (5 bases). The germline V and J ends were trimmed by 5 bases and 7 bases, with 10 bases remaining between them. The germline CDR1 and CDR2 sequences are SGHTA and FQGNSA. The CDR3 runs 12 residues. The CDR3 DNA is TGTGCCAGCAGCCAATACAGGAATACGCAGTATTTT. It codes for CASSQYRNTQYF. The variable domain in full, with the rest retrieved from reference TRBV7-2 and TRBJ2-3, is GAGVSQSPSNKVTEKGKDVELRCDPISGHTALYWYRQSLGQGLEFLIYFQGNSAPDKSGLPSDRFSAERTGGSVSTLTIQRTQQEDSAVYLCASSQYRNTQYFGPGTRLTVL.

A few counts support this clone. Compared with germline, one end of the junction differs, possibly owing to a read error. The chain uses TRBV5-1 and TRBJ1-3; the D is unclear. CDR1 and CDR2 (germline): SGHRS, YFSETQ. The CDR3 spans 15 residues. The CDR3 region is CASSYKGEPGNTIYF. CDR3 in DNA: TGCGCCAGCAGCTACAAAGGAGAGCCTGGTAACACCATATATTTT.

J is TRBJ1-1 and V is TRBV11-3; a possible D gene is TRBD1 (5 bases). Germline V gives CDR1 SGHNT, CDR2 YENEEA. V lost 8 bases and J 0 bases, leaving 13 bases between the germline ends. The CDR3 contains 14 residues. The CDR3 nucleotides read TGTGCCAGCGCCATGGGGGGTGTGAACACTGAAGCTTTCTTT. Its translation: CASAMGGVNTEAFF.

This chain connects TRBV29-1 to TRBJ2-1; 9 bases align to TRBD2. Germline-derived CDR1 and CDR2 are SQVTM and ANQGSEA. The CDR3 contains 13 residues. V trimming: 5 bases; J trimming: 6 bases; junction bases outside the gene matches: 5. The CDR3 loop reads CSVRPSGINEQFF. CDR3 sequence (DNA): TGCAGCGTTAGGCCTAGCGGGATCAATGAGCAGTTCTTC.

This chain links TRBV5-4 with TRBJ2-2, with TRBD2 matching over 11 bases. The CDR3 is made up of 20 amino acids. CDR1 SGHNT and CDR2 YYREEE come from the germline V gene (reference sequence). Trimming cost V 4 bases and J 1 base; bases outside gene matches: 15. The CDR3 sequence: CASSPGTSGLPTLNTGELFF. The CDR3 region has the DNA TGTGCCAGCAGCCCCGGGACTAGCGGATTACCCACCCTGAACACCGGGGAGCTGTTTTTT.

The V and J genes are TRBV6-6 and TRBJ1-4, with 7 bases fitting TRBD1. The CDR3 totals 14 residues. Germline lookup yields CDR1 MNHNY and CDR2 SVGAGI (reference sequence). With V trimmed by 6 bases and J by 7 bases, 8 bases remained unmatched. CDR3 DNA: TGTGCCAGCAGCCCAGGGGGGCCGATTGAAAAACTGTTTTTT. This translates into CASSPGGPIEKLFF.

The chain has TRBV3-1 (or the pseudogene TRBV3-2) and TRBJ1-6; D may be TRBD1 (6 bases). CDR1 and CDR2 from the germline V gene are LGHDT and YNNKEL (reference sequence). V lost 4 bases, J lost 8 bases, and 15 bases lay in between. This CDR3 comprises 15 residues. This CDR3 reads CASSRTTGGDSPLHF. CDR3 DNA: TGTGCCAGCAGCCGCACGACAGGCGGAGATTCACCCCTCCACTTT.

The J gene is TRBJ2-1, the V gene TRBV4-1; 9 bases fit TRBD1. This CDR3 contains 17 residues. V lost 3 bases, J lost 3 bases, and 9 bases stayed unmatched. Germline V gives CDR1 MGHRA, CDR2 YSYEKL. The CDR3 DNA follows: TGCGCCAGCAGCCAGGACTCCGGGACAGGGCTCTACAATGAGCAGTTCTTC. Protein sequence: CASSQDSGTGLYNEQFF.

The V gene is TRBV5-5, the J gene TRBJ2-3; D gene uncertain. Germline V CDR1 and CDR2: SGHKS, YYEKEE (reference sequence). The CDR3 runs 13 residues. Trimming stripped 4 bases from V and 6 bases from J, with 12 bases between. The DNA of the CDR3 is TGTGCCAGCAGCCTCGAGGTGCGGGATACGCAGTATTTT. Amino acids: CASSLEVRDTQYF.

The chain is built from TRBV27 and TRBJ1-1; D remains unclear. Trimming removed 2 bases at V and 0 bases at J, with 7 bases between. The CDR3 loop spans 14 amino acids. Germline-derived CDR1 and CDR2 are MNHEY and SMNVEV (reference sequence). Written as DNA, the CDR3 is TGTGCCAGCAGTTTAGGGCTCCTGAACACTGAAGCTTTCTTT. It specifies CASSLGLLNTEAFF.

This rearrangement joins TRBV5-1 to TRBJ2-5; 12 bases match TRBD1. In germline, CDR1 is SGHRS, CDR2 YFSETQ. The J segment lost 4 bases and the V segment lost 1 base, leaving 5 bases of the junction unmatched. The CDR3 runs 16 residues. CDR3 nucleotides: TGCGCCAGCAGCTTGCCGGGACAGGGGGCAGGAGAGACCCAGTACTTC. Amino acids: CASSLPGQGAGETQYF.

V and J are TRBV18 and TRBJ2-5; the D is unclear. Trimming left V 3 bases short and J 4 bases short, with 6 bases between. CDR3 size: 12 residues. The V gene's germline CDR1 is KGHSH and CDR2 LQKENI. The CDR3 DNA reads TGTGCCAGCTCACCCATGTCAGAGACCCAGTACTTC. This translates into CASSPMSETQYF.

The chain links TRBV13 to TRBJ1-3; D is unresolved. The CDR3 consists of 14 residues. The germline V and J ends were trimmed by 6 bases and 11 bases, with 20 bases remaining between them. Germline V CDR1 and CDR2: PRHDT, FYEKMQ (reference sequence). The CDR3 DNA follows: TGTGCCAGCAGGGCGGAGGTTGGGATGTCCGCCATATATTTT. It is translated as CASRAEVGMSAIYF.

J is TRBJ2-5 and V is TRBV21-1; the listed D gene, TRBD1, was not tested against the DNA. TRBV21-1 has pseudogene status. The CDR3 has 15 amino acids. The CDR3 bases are TGTGCCAGCAGCCCTGGGGCCGCCGTCAGGGAGACCCAGTACTTC. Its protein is CASSPGAAVRETQYF.

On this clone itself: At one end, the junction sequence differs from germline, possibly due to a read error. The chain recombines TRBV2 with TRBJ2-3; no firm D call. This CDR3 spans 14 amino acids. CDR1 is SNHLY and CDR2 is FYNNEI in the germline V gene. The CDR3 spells CASREEQSTDTQYF. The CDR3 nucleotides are TGTGCCAGCAGAGAAGAACAGAGCACAGATACGCAGTATTTT.

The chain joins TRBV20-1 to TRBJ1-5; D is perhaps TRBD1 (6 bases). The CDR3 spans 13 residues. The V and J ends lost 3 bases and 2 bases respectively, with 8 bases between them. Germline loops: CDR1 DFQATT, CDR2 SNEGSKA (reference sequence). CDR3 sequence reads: CSASAGGNQPQHF. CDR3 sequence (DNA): TGCAGTGCTAGTGCAGGGGGCAATCAGCCCCAGCATTTT.

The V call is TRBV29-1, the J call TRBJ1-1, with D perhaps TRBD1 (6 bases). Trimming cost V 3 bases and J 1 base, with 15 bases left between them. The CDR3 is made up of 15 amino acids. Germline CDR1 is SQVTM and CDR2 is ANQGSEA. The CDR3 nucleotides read TGCAGCGTTGATGGGTCAGTCAGGGGGAACACTGAAGCTTTCTTT. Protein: CSVDGSVRGNTEAFF.

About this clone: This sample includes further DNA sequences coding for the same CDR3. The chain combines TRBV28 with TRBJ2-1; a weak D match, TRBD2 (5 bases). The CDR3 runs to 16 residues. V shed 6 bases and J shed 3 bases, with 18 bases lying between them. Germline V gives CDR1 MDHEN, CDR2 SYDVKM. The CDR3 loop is CASSLEGFTSYNEQFF. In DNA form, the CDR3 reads TGTGCCAGCAGCCTAGAAGGCTTTACTAGCTACAATGAGCAGTTCTTC. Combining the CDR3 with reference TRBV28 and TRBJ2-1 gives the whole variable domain DVKVTQSSRYLVKRTGEKVFLECVQDMDHENMFWYRQDPGLGLRLIYFSYDVKMKEKGDIPEGYSVSREKKERFSLILESASTNQTSMYLCASSLEGFTSYNEQFFGPGTRLTVL.